Listed here are 10 T cell receptor beta chains from one sample, sequenced in a study of blood T cell repertoires in COVID-19. TCRdb keeps only in-frame clones here, not all; method: immunoSEQ multiplex PCR. Here the sample spans fewer than 250,000 clones, around 79% being singletons. Sequencing used peripheral blood. The receptors derive from a woman aged 45-60 years with acute or convalescent COVID-19.

This clone was counted once. The chain employs TRBV3-1 (or the pseudogene TRBV3-2) and TRBJ1-5, with D maybe TRBD1 (6 bases). Germline CDR1 LGHDT, CDR2 YNNKEL (reference sequence). The V and J ends lost 1 base and 3 bases respectively, with 13 bases between them. The CDR3 contains 16 residues. In DNA form, the CDR3 reads TGTGCCAGCAGCCAAGCGGGGGGGCTAGTCAATCAGCCCCAGCATTTT. Translating gives CASSQAGGLVNQPQHF.

The chain couples TRBV19 to TRBJ2-7; no clear D gene. The ends were cut back, 2 bases at V and 3 bases at J, with 8 bases in the middle. The CDR3 has 13 amino acids. CDR1 and CDR2 (germline): LNHDA, SQIVND (reference sequence). CDR3 region: CASSIKPGYEQYF. CDR3 DNA: TGTGCCAGTAGTATAAAGCCCGGCTACGAGCAGTACTTC.

The rearrangement joins TRBV5-1 to TRBJ2-1; D unresolved. The CDR3 totals 11 residues. V was trimmed by 7 bases and J by 8 bases, leaving 10 bases between them. Germline CDR1 is SGHRS and CDR2 is YFSETQ. The chain's CDR3 is CASVGHYEQFF. The CDR3 DNA follows: TGCGCCAGCGTGGGCCACTATGAGCAGTTCTTC.

The chain carries TRBV11-2 and TRBJ1-6, with no clear D. With 8 bases removed from V and 10 bases from J, the gap between germline ends came to 18 bases. The CDR3 runs 14 residues. In germline, CDR1 is SGHAT, CDR2 FQNNGV. The CDR3 sequence: CASASVGRNSPLHF. In nucleotides, the CDR3 is TGTGCCAGCGCCTCGGTTGGGCGCAACTCACCCCTCCACTTT.

This clone was counted a single time. The chain is built from TRBV28 and TRBJ2-7; 7 bases line up with TRBD2. With V trimmed by 6 bases and J by 2 bases, 4 bases remained unmatched. Looked up from germline, CDR1 is MDHEN and CDR2 is SYDVKM. This CDR3 spans 13 amino acids. The CDR3 region is CASRSGTTYEQYF. The CDR3 nucleotides read TGTGCCAGCAGGTCCGGGACTACCTACGAGCAGTACTTC. The whole variable domain, remainder taken from reference TRBV28 and TRBJ2-7, is DVKVTQSSRYLVKRTGEKVFLECVQDMDHENMFWYRQDPGLGLRLIYFSYDVKMKEKGDIPEGYSVSREKKERFSLILESASTNQTSMYLCASRSGTTYEQYFGPGTRLTVT.

This chain joins TRBV10-2 and TRBJ1-6; D call uncertain. CDR1 WSHSY and CDR2 SAAADI come from the germline V gene. V dropped 6 bases and J dropped 9 bases, with 21 bases sitting between them. CDR3 length: 16 amino acids. CDR3 DNA: TGCGCCAGCAGGGATCCCCAGGAAGGCTTGAGTTCACCCCTCCACTTT. Translating it yields CASRDPQEGLSSPLHF.

This chain connects TRBV19 to TRBJ1-1; 9 nucleotides line up with TRBD1. Germline-derived CDR1 and CDR2 are LNHDA and SQIVND (reference sequence). The length of the CDR3 is 13 residues. Unmatched junction bases numbered 9, after V lost 10 bases and J lost 6 bases. The CDR3 DNA follows: TGTGCCACCAAACAGGGGGCGAGTTCTGAAGCTTTCTTT. It yields the protein CATKQGASSEAFF.

This chain uses TRBV4-1 with TRBJ1-6, with D possibly TRBD1 on 5 matching bases. Germline CDR1 is MGHRA and CDR2 is YSYEKL. The CDR3 spans 18 residues. Trimming cost V 0 bases and J 5 bases, with 17 bases left between them. CDR3 bases: TGCGCCAGCAGCCAAGATCTAACAGGTCGGGGGGATAATTCACCCCTCCACTTT. It translates to CASSQDLTGRGDNSPLHF.

This rearrangement joins TRBV27 to TRBJ1-5, with D possibly matching TRBD1 (6 bases). V was cut by 8 bases and J by 5 bases, with 13 bases left in between. Germline-derived CDR1 and CDR2 are MNHEY and SMNVEV (reference sequence). The CDR3 totals 13 residues. CDR3 protein: CASGQGRDQPQHF. The CDR3 bases are TGTGCCAGCGGTCAGGGGCGGGATCAGCCCCAGCATTTT.

CDR3 residues: CASSLDRTGGYTF. The CDR3 coding sequence is TGTGCCAGCAGCTTAGATCGAACGGGAGGCTACACCTTC. V usage is TRBV7-2 and J usage is TRBJ1-2; D is ambiguous. Trimming took off 1 base at V and 8 bases at J, with 11 bases between the two ends. Germline assignment: CDR1 SGHTA and CDR2 FQGNSA. CDR3 size: 13 residues.